These 8 T cell receptor beta chains came from one sample sequenced in a study of monozygotic twins with inflammatory bowel disease. Reanalyzing the 5' RACE reads, TCRdb keeps one entry per CDR3 protein, without DNA. This sample's table has around 220,000 distinct CDR3 sequences. Material for sequencing was blood. The receptors here all came from a human donor with ulcerative colitis or Crohn's disease, or a healthy co-twin of an affected twin (not recorded which).

This chain joins TRBV5-1 and TRBJ2-1; TCRdb returns TRBD1, unconfirmable since there is no DNA. CDR3 length: 13 amino acids. Per the germline V gene, CDR1 is SGHRS and CDR2 is YFSETQ. CDR3 sequence: CASSFSRDGEQFF.

The chain has TRBV6-2 or TRBV6-3 and TRBJ2-2. This CDR3 contains 16 residues. CDR1 is MNHEY, CDR2 SVGEGT, per germline. The CDR3 is CASSYGMKVYTGELFF.

The chain joins TRBV5-1 to TRBJ1-5; absent DNA, TCRdb's TRBD1 call cannot be checked. Germline assignment: CDR1 SGHRS and CDR2 YFSETQ. The CDR3 sequence is 14 residues long. CDR3 protein: CASSPDTKGQPQHF.

V and J are TRBV5-1 and TRBJ2-7. Looked up from germline, CDR1 is SGHRS and CDR2 is YFSETQ. CDR3 length: 13 amino acids. CDR3 sequence reads: CASIGENSYEQYF.

The J gene is TRBJ2-7, the V gene TRBV6-2 or TRBV6-3; the D call from TCRdb, TRBD2, cannot be confirmed without DNA. The CDR3 runs to 14 residues. Germline values: CDR1 MNHEY, CDR2 SVGEGT. Here the CDR3 reads CASRRTSGSYEQYF.

This chain uses TRBV7-2 with TRBJ1-6; TCRdb names TRBD1, which stays unverified in the absence of DNA. CDR3 size: 15 residues. CDR1 is SGHTA and CDR2 is FQGNSA in the germline V gene. CDR3 in amino acids: CASSPRTGQNSPLHF. Complete variable domain (other parts from reference TRBV7-2 and TRBJ1-6): GAGVSQSPSNKVTEKGKDVELRCDPISGHTALYWYRQSLGQGLEFLIYFQGNSAPDKSGLPSDRFSAERTGGSVSTLTIQRTQQEDSAVYLCASSPRTGQNSPLHFGNGTRLTVT.

The rearrangement joins TRBV6-6 to TRBJ2-7; lacking DNA, the TRBD1 call made by TCRdb goes unchecked. Germline V lookup: CDR1 MNHNY, CDR2 SVGAGI (reference sequence). The CDR3 contains 14 residues. The CDR3 is CASSYQGRAYEQYF.

The J gene is TRBJ2-2, the V gene TRBV3-1. The germline gives CDR1 LGHDT, CDR2 YNNKEL (reference sequence). This CDR3 region has 13 residues. CDR3 sequence: CASKEATLGELFF.